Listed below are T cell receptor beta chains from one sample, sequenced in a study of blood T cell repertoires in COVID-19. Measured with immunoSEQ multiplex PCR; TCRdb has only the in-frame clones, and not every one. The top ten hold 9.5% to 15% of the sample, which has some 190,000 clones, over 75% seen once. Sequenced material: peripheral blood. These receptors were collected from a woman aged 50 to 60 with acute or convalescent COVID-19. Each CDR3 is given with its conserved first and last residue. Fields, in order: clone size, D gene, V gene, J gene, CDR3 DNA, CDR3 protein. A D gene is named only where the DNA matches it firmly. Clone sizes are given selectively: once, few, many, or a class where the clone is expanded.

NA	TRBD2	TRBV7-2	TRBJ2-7	TGTGCCAGCAGCATCCCACTAGCGGGGGATAGCTCCTACGAGCAGTACTTC	CASSIPLAGDSSYEQYF
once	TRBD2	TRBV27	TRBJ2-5	TGTGCCAGCAGTTTAAACGGCGGACTAGCGGGAGTGGAGACCCAGTACTTC	CASSLNGGLAGVETQYF
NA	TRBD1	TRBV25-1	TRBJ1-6	TGTGCCAGCAGCCCGACAGGGGGGTATGGTTCACCCCTCCACTTT	CASSPTGGYGSPLHF
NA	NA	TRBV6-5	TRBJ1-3	TGTGCCAGCAGGTTGACAAACTCTGGAAACACCATATATTTT	CASRLTNSGNTIYF
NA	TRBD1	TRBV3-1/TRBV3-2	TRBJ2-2	TGTGCCAGCAGCCGCCAGGGGGCCAACACCGGGGAGCTGTTTTTT	CASSRQGANTGELFF
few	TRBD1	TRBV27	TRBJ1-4	TGTGCCAGCAGTCCCCTAGGGACAGGGGCTAATGAAAAACTGTTTTTT	CASSPLGTGANEKLFF
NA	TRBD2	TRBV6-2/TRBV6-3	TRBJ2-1	TGTGCCAGCAGTCGCTCTAGCGGCGCGTCCTACAATGAGCAGTTCTTC	CASSRSSGASYNEQFF
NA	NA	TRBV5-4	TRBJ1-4	TGTGCCAGCAGCTCCCCGGCCGCGGGTGAAAAACTGTTTTTT	CASSSPAAGEKLFF
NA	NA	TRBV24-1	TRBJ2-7	TGTGCCACCAGTGACCCTTGGGACACGGTAGGGGAGCAGTACTTC	CATSDPWDTVGEQYF
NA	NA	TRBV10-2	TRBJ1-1	TGCGCCAGCAGTGATATAGGGGCGACGACTGAAGCTTTCTTT	CASSDIGATTEAFF
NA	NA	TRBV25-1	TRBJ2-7	TGTGCCAGCAGTGAAGCCGTCGGGGATTACGAGCAGTACTTC	CASSEAVGDYEQYF
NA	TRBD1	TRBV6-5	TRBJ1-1	TGTGCCAGCAGCCTTGGGACAGCCCGTGAAGCTTTCTTT	CASSLGTAREAFF
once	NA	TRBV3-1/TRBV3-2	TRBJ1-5	TGTGCCAGCAGCCAAGATTTCGGACATGGCCAGCCCCAGCATTTT	CASSQDFGHGQPQHF
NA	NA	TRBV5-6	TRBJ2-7	TGTGCCAGCAGCTTGCAGACTCCCTCTCCGTACGAGCAGTACTTC	CASSLQTPSPYEQYF
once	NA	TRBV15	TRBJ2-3	TGTGCCACCAGCAGAAGGGCTAGGGGGAGTGGGACAGATACGCAGTATTTT	CATSRRARGSGTDTQYF
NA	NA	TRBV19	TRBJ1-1	TGTGCCAGTAGTATAGCGGGGGGCCGGACTGAAGCTTTCTTT	CASSIAGGRTEAFF
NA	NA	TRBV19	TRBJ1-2	TGTGCCAGTAGGCGCCAAGGGGTTAACTATGGCTACACCTTC	CASRRQGVNYGYTF